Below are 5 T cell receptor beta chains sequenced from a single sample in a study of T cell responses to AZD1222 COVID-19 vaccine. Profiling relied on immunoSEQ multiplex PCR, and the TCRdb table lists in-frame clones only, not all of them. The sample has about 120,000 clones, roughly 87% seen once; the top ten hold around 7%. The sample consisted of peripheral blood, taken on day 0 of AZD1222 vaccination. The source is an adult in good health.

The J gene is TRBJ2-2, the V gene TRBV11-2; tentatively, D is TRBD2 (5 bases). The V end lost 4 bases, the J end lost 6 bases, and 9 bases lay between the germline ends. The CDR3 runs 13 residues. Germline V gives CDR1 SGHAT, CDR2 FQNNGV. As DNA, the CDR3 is TGTGCCAGCAGCTCACTAGATTCCGGGGAGCTGTTTTTT. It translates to CASSSLDSGELFF.

The CDR3 sequence is CASSQEGGDEQFF. The CDR3 region has the DNA TGTGCCAGCAGCCAAGAGGGAGGGGATGAGCAGTTCTTC. The V and J genes are TRBV4-2 and TRBJ2-1; 7 positions agree with TRBD2. From germline, CDR1 is LGHNA and CDR2 YNFKEQ. The CDR3 is 13 residues long. Germline trimming cut 0 bases from V and 8 bases from J; bases unmatched to any gene: 1.

The CDR3 sequence is CASSSFEDSYNEQFF. The CDR3 DNA reads as TGTGCCAGCAGCTCGTTTGAGGACAGCTACAATGAGCAGTTCTTC. The chain recombines TRBV11-3 with TRBJ2-1, with a tentative D call TRBD1 (6 bases). Between the trimmed V and J ends, which lost 4 bases and 3 bases, there was a span of 13 bases. CDR3 length equals 15 residues. CDR1 and CDR2 from the germline V gene are SGHNT and YENEEA.

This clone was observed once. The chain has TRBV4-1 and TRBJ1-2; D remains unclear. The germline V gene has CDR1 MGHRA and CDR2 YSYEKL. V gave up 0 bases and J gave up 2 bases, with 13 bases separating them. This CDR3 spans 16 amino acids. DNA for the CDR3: TGCGCCAGCAGCCAAGAAAGAGGCAGAGACAACTATGGCTACACCTTC. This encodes CASSQERGRDNYGYTF.

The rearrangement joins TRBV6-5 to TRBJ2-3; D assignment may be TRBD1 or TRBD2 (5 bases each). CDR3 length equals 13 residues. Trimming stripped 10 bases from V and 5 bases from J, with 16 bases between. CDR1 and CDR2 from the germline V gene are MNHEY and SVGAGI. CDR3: CATRTPGQDTQYF. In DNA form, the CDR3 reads TGTGCCACACGGACCCCGGGGCAAGATACGCAGTATTTT.